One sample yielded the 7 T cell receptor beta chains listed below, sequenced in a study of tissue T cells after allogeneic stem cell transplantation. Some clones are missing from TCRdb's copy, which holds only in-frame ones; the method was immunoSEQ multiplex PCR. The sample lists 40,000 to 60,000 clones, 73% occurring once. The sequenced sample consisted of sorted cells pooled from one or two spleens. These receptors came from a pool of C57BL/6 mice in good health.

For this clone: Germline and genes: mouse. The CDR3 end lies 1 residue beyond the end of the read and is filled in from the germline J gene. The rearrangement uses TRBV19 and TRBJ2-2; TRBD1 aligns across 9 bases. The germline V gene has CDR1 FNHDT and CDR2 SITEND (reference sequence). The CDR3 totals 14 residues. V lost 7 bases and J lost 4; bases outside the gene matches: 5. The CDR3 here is CASAGGQGTGQLYF. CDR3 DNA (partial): TGTGCCAGCGCCGGGGGACAGGGCACCGGGCAGCTCTAC. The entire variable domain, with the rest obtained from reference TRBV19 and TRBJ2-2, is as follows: GGIITQTPKFLIGQEGQKLTLKCQQNFNHDTMYWYRQDSGKGLRLIYYSITENDLQKGDLSEGYDASREKKSSFSLTVTSAQKNEMAVFLCASAGGQGTGQLYFGEGSKLTVL.

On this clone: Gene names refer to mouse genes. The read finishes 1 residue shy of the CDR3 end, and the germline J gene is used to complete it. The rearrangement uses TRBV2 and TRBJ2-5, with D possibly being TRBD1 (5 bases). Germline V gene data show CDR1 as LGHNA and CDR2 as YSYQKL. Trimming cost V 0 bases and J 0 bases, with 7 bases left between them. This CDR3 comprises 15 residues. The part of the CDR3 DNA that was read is TGTGCCAGCAGCCAAGAGAGGGGTAACCAAGACACCCAGTAC. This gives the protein CASSQERGNQDTQY. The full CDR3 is CASSQERGNQDTQYF.

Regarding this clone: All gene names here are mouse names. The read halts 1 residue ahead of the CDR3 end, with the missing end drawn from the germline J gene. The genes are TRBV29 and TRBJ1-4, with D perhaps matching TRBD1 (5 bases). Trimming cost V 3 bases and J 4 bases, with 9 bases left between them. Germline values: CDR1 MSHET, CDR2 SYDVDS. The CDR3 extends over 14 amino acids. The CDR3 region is CASSFQGGNERLFF. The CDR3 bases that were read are TGTGCTAGCAGTTTCCAGGGAGGCAACGAAAGATTATTT.

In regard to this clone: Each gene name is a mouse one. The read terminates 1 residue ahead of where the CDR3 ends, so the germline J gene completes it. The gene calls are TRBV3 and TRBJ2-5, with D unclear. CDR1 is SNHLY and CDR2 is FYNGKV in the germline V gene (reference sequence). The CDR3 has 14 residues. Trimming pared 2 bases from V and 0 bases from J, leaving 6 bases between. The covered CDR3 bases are TGTGCCAGCAGCTTACTCCCTAACCAAGACACCCAGTAC. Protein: CASSLLPNQDTQY. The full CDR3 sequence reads CASSLLPNQDTQYF.

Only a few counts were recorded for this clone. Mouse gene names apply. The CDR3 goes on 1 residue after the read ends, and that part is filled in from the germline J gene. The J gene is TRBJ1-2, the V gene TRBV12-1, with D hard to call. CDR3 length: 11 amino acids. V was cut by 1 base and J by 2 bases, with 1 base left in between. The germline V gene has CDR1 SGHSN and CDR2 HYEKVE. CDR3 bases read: TGTGCCAGCTCTCTGAACTCCGACTACACC. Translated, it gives CASSLNSDYT. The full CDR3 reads CASSLNSDYTF.

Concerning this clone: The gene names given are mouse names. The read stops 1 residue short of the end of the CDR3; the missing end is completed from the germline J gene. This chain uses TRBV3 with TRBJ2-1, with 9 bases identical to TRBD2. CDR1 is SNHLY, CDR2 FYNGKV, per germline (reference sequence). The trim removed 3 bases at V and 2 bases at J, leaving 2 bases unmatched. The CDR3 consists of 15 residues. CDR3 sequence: CASSFRLGDYAEQFF. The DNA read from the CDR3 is TGTGCCAGCAGCTTTCGACTGGGGGACTATGCTGAGCAGTTC.

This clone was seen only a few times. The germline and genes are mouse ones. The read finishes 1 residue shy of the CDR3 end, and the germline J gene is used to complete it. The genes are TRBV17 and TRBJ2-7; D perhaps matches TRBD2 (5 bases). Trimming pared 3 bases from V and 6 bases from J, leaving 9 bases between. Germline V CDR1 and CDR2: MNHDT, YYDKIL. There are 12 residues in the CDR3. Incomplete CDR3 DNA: TGTGCTAGCAGTAGTGGGGTTTTTGAACAGTAC. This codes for CASSSGVFEQY. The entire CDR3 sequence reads CASSSGVFEQYF.